The 20 T cell receptor beta chains presented below share a single source sample, sequenced in a study of cytomegalovirus exposure and HLA in healthy donors. The PCR had 60 Vbeta and 13 Jbeta primers. Assay: immunoSEQ multiplex PCR; the TCRdb copy retains only in-frame clones and omits some. Of about 120,000 clones in the sample, 76% were seen once. The material sequenced was PBMCs. These receptor sequences come from a young man in good health and CMV-seropositive.

V is TRBV30 and J is TRBJ1-3, with 7 bases lining up with TRBD1. CDR1 GTSNPN and CDR2 SVGIG come from the germline V gene (reference sequence). The V segment lost 0 bases and the J segment 2 bases; nucleotides outside the gene matches: 7. The length of the CDR3 is 16 residues. The CDR3 region is CAWSVGQSTAGNTIYF. The CDR3 DNA reads TGTGCCTGGAGTGTGGGACAGTCAACAGCTGGAAACACCATATATTTT.

The J gene is TRBJ2-5, the V gene TRBV7-2; TRBD1 aligns across 8 bases. The CDR3 spans 16 residues. Trimming at V came to 1 base and at J to 5 bases, leaving 9 bases not matched to a gene. Germline CDR1 is SGHTA and CDR2 is FQGNSA. The CDR3 sequence: CASSLVWVRGPETQYF. CDR3 coding DNA: TGTGCCAGCAGCTTAGTATGGGTCAGGGGGCCGGAGACCCAGTACTTC.

This clone has just a few counts. This rearrangement joins TRBV6-5 to TRBJ2-5, with no clear D. Trimming stripped 6 bases from V and 7 bases from J, with 15 bases between. The CDR3 spans 13 residues. From germline, CDR1 is MNHEY and CDR2 SVGAGI. CDR3 sequence (DNA): TGTGCCAGCAGCCCGACCCCCGCAGGGACCCAGTACTTC. This sequence encodes CASSPTPAGTQYF.

The sample holds a few counts of this clone. The CDR3 reads CSVSGGDSYNEQFF. Written as DNA, the CDR3 is TGCAGCGTTAGCGGGGGGGACTCCTACAATGAGCAGTTCTTC. J is TRBJ2-1 and V is TRBV29-1; 10 bases line up with TRBD2. The germline V gene encodes CDR1 SQVTM and CDR2 ANQGSEA. The V segment lost 5 bases and the J segment 0 bases; nucleotides outside the gene matches: 1. The CDR3 extends over 14 amino acids.

The chain couples TRBV19 to TRBJ2-7, with 9 bases lining up with TRBD2. CDR3 length equals 15 residues. The V and J ends lost 1 base and 2 bases, in that order; junction bases with no gene match: 3. Germline-derived CDR1 and CDR2 are LNHDA and SQIVND (reference sequence). For the CDR3, the DNA is TGTGCCAGTAGTATAGGTGTAGCGGGGGCCTACGAGCAGTACTTC. Translating it yields CASSIGVAGAYEQYF.

The V call is TRBV5-1, the J call TRBJ1-1; 8 bases agree with TRBD1. The CDR3 totals 15 residues. With V trimmed by 5 bases and J by 0 bases, 6 bases remained unmatched. The germline V gene encodes CDR1 SGHRS and CDR2 YFSETQ. CDR3 loop: CASRRQGIMNTEAFF. The DNA for the CDR3 is TGCGCCAGCAGGAGACAGGGGATCATGAACACTGAAGCTTTCTTT.

The V call is TRBV28, the J call TRBJ2-7; TRBD2 is a possible D gene (7 bases). Trimming shortened V by 8 bases and J by 5 bases, and 22 bases separated the two germline ends. Germline assignment: CDR1 MDHEN and CDR2 SYDVKM. This CDR3 region has 15 residues. This chain's CDR3 is CASLGGQGSRDEQYF. In nucleotides, the CDR3 is TGTGCCAGCCTCGGGGGGCAGGGTTCACGGGACGAGCAGTACTTC. The full variable domain, completed using reference TRBV28 and TRBJ2-7, is DVKVTQSSRYLVKRTGEKVFLECVQDMDHENMFWYRQDPGLGLRLIYFSYDVKMKEKGDIPEGYSVSREKKERFSLILESASTNQTSMYLCASLGGQGSRDEQYFGPGTRLTVT.

The J gene is TRBJ1-6, the V gene TRBV4-1; TRBD1 matches 7 bases. The CDR3 loop spans 20 amino acids. With 0 bases clipped from V and 3 bases from J, the junction kept 14 bases outside the gene matches. Germline V gene data show CDR1 as MGHRA and CDR2 as YSYEKL. CDR3 sequence reads: CASSQDPPGTDGGYNSPLHF. CDR3 in DNA: TGCGCCAGCAGCCAAGACCCCCCCGGGACAGACGGGGGCTATAATTCACCCCTCCACTTT.

The chain combines TRBV19 with TRBJ2-1; D gene unclear. This CDR3 is 13 amino acids long. The ends were cut back, 9 bases at V and 2 bases at J, with 11 bases in the middle. The germline V gene has CDR1 LNHDA and CDR2 SQIVND (reference sequence). The CDR3 reads CASTESPYNEQFF. In DNA form, the CDR3 reads TGTGCCAGCACTGAGTCCCCCTACAATGAGCAGTTCTTC.

This rearrangement joins TRBV7-2 to TRBJ2-7; possible D gene TRBD2, 5 bases. Trimming shortened V by 4 bases and J by 4 bases, and 11 bases separated the two germline ends. Germline V CDR1 and CDR2: SGHTA, FQGNSA. The CDR3 is made up of 13 amino acids. The CDR3 region is CASSYQRGYEQYF. Here the CDR3 DNA reads TGTGCCAGCAGCTATCAAAGAGGGTACGAGCAGTACTTC. Full variable domain (outside the CDR3, taken from reference TRBV7-2 and TRBJ2-7): GAGVSQSPSNKVTEKGKDVELRCDPISGHTALYWYRQSLGQGLEFLIYFQGNSAPDKSGLPSDRFSAERTGGSVSTLTIQRTQQEDSAVYLCASSYQRGYEQYFGPGTRLTVT.

The chain employs TRBV7-9 and TRBJ1-1; 10 bases line up with TRBD1. J was trimmed by 7 bases and V by 4 bases; bases with no gene match: 9. CDR3 size: 15 residues. Germline V gives CDR1 SEHNR, CDR2 FQNEAQ (reference sequence). The CDR3 DNA is TGTGCCAGCAGCTCCCCGCCGGGACAGGGGTATGAAGCTTTCTTT. This encodes CASSSPPGQGYEAFF.

The V gene is TRBV30, the J gene TRBJ2-7, with 8 bases fitting TRBD1. Trimming cost V 7 bases and J 13 bases; bases outside gene matches: 9. Germline CDR1 reads GTSNPN; CDR2 reads SVGIG (reference sequence). This CDR3 spans 10 amino acids. The CDR3: CAYDTGGIYF. CDR3 DNA: TGTGCCTACGATACAGGGGGTATTTACTTC.

The gene calls are TRBV5-1 and TRBJ2-5; D is possibly TRBD2 (6 bases). The ends were cut back, 4 bases at V and 5 bases at J, with 9 bases in the middle. The CDR3 contains 12 residues. Germline CDR1 SGHRS, CDR2 YFSETQ. The CDR3: CASSRGVETQYF. The CDR3 DNA is TGCGCCAGCAGCCGCGGGGTGGAGACCCAGTACTTC.

The CDR3 sequence: CASSLGETSNTGELFF. The CDR3, as DNA: TGCGCCAGCAGCTTGGGGGAGACTTCGAACACCGGGGAGCTGTTTTTT. The gene calls are TRBV5-1 and TRBJ2-2, with a possible D match to TRBD2 (5 bases). CDR1 SGHRS and CDR2 YFSETQ come from the germline V gene. CDR3 length: 16 amino acids. V dropped 0 bases and J dropped 0 bases, with 9 bases sitting between them.

This sequence joins TRBV30 and TRBJ1-2; 8 nucleotides agree with TRBD1. CDR3 size: 13 residues. V lost 1 base to trimming and J lost 8 bases; unmatched junction nucleotides: 6. Germline V gene lookup returns CDR1 GTSNPN and CDR2 SVGIG (reference sequence). CDR3 residues: CAWSETGGFGYTF. The DNA for the CDR3 is TGTGCCTGGAGTGAAACAGGGGGTTTCGGCTACACCTTC.

The chain combines TRBV27 with TRBJ2-7; maybe TRBD1 (5 bases). Germline CDR1 and CDR2: MNHEY and SMNVEV (reference sequence). Trimming took off 5 bases at V and 4 bases at J, with 12 bases between the two ends. This CDR3 comprises 13 residues. The CDR3 spells CASSTGLGYEQYF. CDR3 bases: TGTGCCAGCAGTACAGGCCTCGGGTACGAGCAGTACTTC.

V is TRBV5-1 and J is TRBJ2-4; tentatively, D is TRBD2 (5 bases). V was clipped by 5 bases and J by 1 base, with 10 bases between them. The V gene's germline CDR1 is SGHRS and CDR2 YFSETQ. The CDR3 covers 14 residues. CDR3 in DNA: TGCGCCAGCAGGAAGACGGGGGCCAAAAACATTCAGTACTTC. It translates to CASRKTGAKNIQYF.

This chain links TRBV5-6 with TRBJ1-1; 10 bases map to TRBD1. After removal of 4 bases from V and 11 bases from J, the junction contained 11 bases not matched to a gene. The germline V gene encodes CDR1 SGHDT and CDR2 YYEEEE. This CDR3 region has 14 residues. The DNA of the CDR3 is TGTGCCAGCAGCACCTTTGACAGGGGGCGCGAGGCTTTCTTT. Protein sequence: CASSTFDRGREAFF. The variable domain in full, with the rest retrieved from reference TRBV5-6 and TRBJ1-1, is DAGVTQSPTHLIKTRGQQVTLRCSPKSGHDTVSWYQQALGQGPQFIFQYYEEEERQRGNFPDRFSGHQFPNYSSELNVNALLLGDSALYLCASSTFDRGREAFFGQGTRLTVV.

The chain carries TRBV6-1 and TRBJ2-2; the match to TRBD1 covers 8 bases. CDR1 is MNHNS, CDR2 SASEGT, per germline. V was pared by 4 bases and J by 5 bases, with 3 bases of the junction left unmatched. The CDR3 consists of 14 residues. CDR3 protein: CASSVDRATGELFF. In DNA, the CDR3 is TGTGCCAGCAGTGTGGACAGGGCGACCGGGGAGCTGTTTTTT.

This clone was seen only a few times. The gene calls are TRBV27 and TRBJ2-1; the D is unclear. CDR1 is MNHEY and CDR2 is SMNVEV in the germline V gene (reference sequence). V gave up 3 bases and J gave up 6 bases, with 15 bases separating them. CDR3 length equals 15 residues. CDR3 in amino acids: CASSFGPPGINEQFF. DNA of the CDR3: TGTGCCAGCAGTTTTGGGCCACCAGGAATCAATGAGCAGTTCTTC.